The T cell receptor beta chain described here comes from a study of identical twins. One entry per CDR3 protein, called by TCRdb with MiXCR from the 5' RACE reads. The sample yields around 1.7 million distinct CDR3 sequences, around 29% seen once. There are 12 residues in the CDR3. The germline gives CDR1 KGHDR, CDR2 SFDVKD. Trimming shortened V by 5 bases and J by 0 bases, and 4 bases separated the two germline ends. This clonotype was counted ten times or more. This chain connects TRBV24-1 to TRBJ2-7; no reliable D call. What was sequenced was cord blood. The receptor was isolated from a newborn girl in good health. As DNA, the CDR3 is TGTGCCACCAGTGGGCCCTCCTACGAGCAGTACTTC. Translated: CATSGPSYEQYF.